These T cell receptor beta chains were read from a single sample in a study of blood T cell repertoires in COVID-19. The data were produced by immunoSEQ multiplex PCR, yet TCRdb's version contains in-frame clones alone and is incomplete. The table shows 95,000 to 110,000 clones, with approximately 87% occurring only once. Sequenced material: peripheral blood. These receptors all stem from a man aged 45-60 years with acute or convalescent COVID-19. The CDR3 runs from the conserved cysteine through the conserved F or W. A D gene is named only where the DNA matches it firmly. Only some rows state a clone size, as once, few, many or a class for expanded clones.

NA	NA	TRBV5-6	TRBJ1-5	CASSLGGGEPQHF	TGTGCCAGCAGCTTGGGAGGCGGGGAGCCCCAGCATTTT
NA	NA	TRBV13	TRBJ2-1	CASSPPASNEQFF	TGTGCCAGCAGCCCCCCAGCGTCGAATGAGCAGTTCTTC
TRBD1	NA	TRBV5-6	TRBJ1-1	CASIHRGRTEAFF	TGTGCCAGCATCCACAGGGGCCGCACTGAAGCTTTCTTT
NA	NA	TRBV2	TRBJ2-1	CASIKTRLENEQFF	TGTGCCAGCATCAAAACGCGGCTGGAAAATGAGCAGTTCTTC
TRBD2	few	TRBV6-1	TRBJ2-4	CASSERQGLARDIQYF	TGTGCCAGCAGTGAAAGGCAGGGACTAGCCAGGGACATTCAGTACTTC
NA	NA	TRBV5-6	TRBJ2-5	CASSLSGSLSVETQYF	TGTGCCAGCAGCTTGAGTGGGAGCCTAAGCGTGGAGACCCAGTACTTC
NA	NA	TRBV28	TRBJ2-2	CASIPGCVFTWGELFF	TGTGCCAGCATCCCAGGGTGCGTCTTTACGTGGGGGGAGCTGTTTTTT
TRBD2	NA	TRBV5-4	TRBJ2-5	CASSPLGGEETQYF	TGTGCCAGCAGCCCCTTGGGGGGGGAAGAGACCCAGTACTTC
TRBD2	NA	TRBV11-2	TRBJ2-1	CASSLAGTSGRRTNEQFF	TGTGCCAGCAGCTTAGCGGGGACTAGCGGGAGAAGAACCAATGAGCAGTTCTTC
NA	NA	TRBV24-1	TRBJ2-2	CATSDLRGRGTGELFF	TGTGCCACCAGTGATTTGAGGGGGAGAGGGACCGGGGAGCTGTTTTTT
NA	NA	TRBV28	TRBJ1-5	CASSSVQGAADQPQHF	TGTGCCAGCAGCTCCGTTCAAGGGGCGGCGGATCAGCCCCAGCATTTT
TRBD2	once	TRBV28	TRBJ2-1	CASRPLAGAYNEQFF	TGTGCCAGCAGACCCCTAGCGGGTGCTTACAATGAGCAGTTCTTC
TRBD2	NA	TRBV9	TRBJ2-2	CASSEPGLAAGNTGELFF	TGTGCCAGCAGCGAACCGGGACTAGCTGCTGGGAACACCGGGGAGCTGTTTTTT
NA	NA	TRBV6-5	TRBJ2-2	CASSPPRGVGELFF	TGTGCCAGCAGTCCTCCCAGGGGAGTCGGGGAGCTGTTTTTT
TRBD2	NA	TRBV28	TRBJ2-3	CASSLKYPFTSGSRGTDTQYF	TGTGCCAGCAGTTTAAAATATCCGTTTACTAGCGGGAGCCGGGGCACAGATACGCAGTATTTT
NA	few	TRBV27	TRBJ1-4	CASSFGGGEKLFF	TGTGCCAGCAGTTTCGGGGGGGGTGAAAAACTGTTTTTT
NA	NA	TRBV7-9	TRBJ2-3	CASSLGPGGTDTQYF	TGTGCCAGCAGCTTAGGGCCAGGGGGCACAGATACGCAGTATTTT
TRBD1	NA	TRBV19	TRBJ1-4	CASSRGQGNGEKLFF	TGTGCCAGTAGCAGGGGACAGGGTAATGGCGAAAAACTGTTTTTT
NA	NA	TRBV29-1	TRBJ2-2	CSVGEQGGAGELFF	TGCAGCGTTGGTGAGCAGGGGGGAGCCGGGGAGCTGTTTTTT
TRBD1	NA	TRBV3-1/TRBV3-2	TRBJ2-1	CASSQEGQGGFF	TGTGCCAGCAGCCAAGAAGGACAGGGGGGGTTCTTC
NA	NA	TRBV10-3	TRBJ1-2	CAISESLNGYTF	TGTGCCATCAGTGAGTCACTGAATGGCTACACCTTC
NA	NA	TRBV7-9	TRBJ2-7	CASSPAGILYEQYF	TGTGCCAGCAGCCCAGCGGGCATTCTATACGAGCAGTACTTC
NA	NA	TRBV2	TRBJ2-1	CASIRANEQFF	TGTGCCAGCATCAGGGCAAATGAGCAGTTCTTC
NA	NA	TRBV6-5	TRBJ2-7	CASSYSERDEQYF	TGTGCCAGCAGTTACTCGGAACGGGACGAGCAGTACTTC
NA	NA	TRBV24-1	TRBJ2-1	CATTASGYNEQFF	TGTGCCACCACGGCATCGGGGTACAATGAGCAGTTCTTC
NA	NA	TRBV5-1	TRBJ2-2	CASRYEEVTGELFF	TGCGCCAGCAGATACGAGGAAGTCACCGGGGAGCTGTTTTTT
TRBD2	few	TRBV25-1	TRBJ2-7	CASSPTSGRTYEQYF	TGTGCCAGCAGTCCGACTAGCGGGAGGACCTACGAGCAGTACTTC
NA	NA	TRBV27	TRBJ1-2	CASSLYSQNYGYTF	TGTGCCAGCAGTTTATATTCTCAGAACTATGGCTACACCTTC
NA	NA	TRBV13	TRBJ2-7	CASSLGGSRDEQYF	TGTGCCAGCAGCTTAGGAGGGTCGAGGGACGAGCAGTACTTC
TRBD2	NA	TRBV19	TRBJ2-1	CASSIAPSGNEQFF	TGTGCCAGTAGTATCGCCCCTAGCGGAAATGAGCAGTTCTTC
NA	once	TRBV2	TRBJ1-1	CASTLRGSRTEAFF	TGTGCCAGCACCCTCCGGGGTAGTCGAACTGAAGCTTTCTTT
TRBD2	NA	TRBV27	TRBJ2-5	CASSLSLAGGPETQYF	TGTGCCAGCAGTTTATCGCTAGCGGGAGGGCCGGAGACCCAGTACTTC
TRBD1	NA	TRBV10-1	TRBJ2-5	CASSESWGTGTSQETQYF	TGCGCCAGCAGTGAGTCGTGGGGGACAGGGACATCTCAAGAGACCCAGTACTTC
TRBD2	NA	TRBV7-2	TRBJ2-3	CASSLGGRGYTDTQYF	TGTGCCAGCAGCTTAGGCGGGAGGGGGTACACAGATACGCAGTATTTT
TRBD2	NA	TRBV28	TRBJ2-7	CASSPPSGRAPYEQYF	TGTGCCAGCAGTCCCCCTAGCGGGAGGGCCCCCTACGAGCAGTACTTC
NA	once	TRBV3-1/TRBV3-2	TRBJ1-3	CASSQGSRVWGNTIYF	TGTGCCAGCAGCCAAGGGTCGAGGGTCTGGGGAAACACCATATATTTT
NA	NA	TRBV5-1	TRBJ1-6	CASSSRSDNSPLHF	TGCGCCAGCAGCTCCAGGTCCGATAATTCACCCCTCCACTTT
TRBD2	NA	TRBV6-5	TRBJ2-7	CASRNPGTSSEQYF	TGTGCCAGCAGGAACCCCGGGACTAGCAGCGAGCAGTACTTC
NA	NA	TRBV24-1	TRBJ2-2	CATTGTTGAGELFF	TGTGCCACCACAGGGACAACGGGTGCCGGGGAGCTGTTTTTT
TRBD2	NA	TRBV28	TRBJ2-2	CASSRGGPGTGELFF	TGTGCCAGCAGTCGGGGGGGGCCGGGCACCGGGGAGCTGTTTTTT
TRBD2	NA	TRBV11-3	TRBJ2-1	CASSPRTSGSKDYNEQFF	TGTGCCAGCAGCCCCAGGACTAGCGGGAGTAAGGACTACAATGAGCAGTTCTTC